This record concerns one TCR beta chain sequence. Its antigen is not identified. This record belongs to a study of OX40 agonist ivuxolimab in advanced cancers. With 6 bases removed from V and 3 bases from J, the gap between germline ends came to 12 bases. CDR1 and CDR2 from the germline V gene are WNHNN and SYGVQD (reference sequence). This CDR3 is 13 amino acids long. The study's findings and limits: Also showing low normalized T-cell clonal expansion were some of the nonresponders.

Repertoires were generated with immunoSEQ multiplex PCR, while TCRdb's copy carries only in-frame clones and drops some. The sample consists of tens of thousands of clones, roughly 92% of them appearing once. Sample: CD4+ or CD8+ T cells sorted from blood, taken in a trial of the OX40 agonist ivuxolimab. The chain couples TRBV10-1 to TRBJ2-7; perhaps D is TRBD1 or TRBD2 (5 bases each). This sequence originates from an adult with an advanced solid tumor such as melanoma, head and neck, liver or kidney cancer. CDR3 in amino acids: CASRRGIGYEQYF. The CDR3 DNA is TGCGCCAGCAGGAGGGGAATTGGCTACGAGCAGTACTTC.